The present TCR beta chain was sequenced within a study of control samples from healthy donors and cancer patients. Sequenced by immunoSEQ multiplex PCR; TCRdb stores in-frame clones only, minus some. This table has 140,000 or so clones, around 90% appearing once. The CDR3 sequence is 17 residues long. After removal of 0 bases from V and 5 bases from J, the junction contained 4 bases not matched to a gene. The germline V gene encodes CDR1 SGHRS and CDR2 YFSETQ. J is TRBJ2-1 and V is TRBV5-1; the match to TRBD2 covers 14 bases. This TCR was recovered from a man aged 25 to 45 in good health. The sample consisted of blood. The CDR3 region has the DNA TGCGCCAGCAGCTTGGGACCGGGACTAGCGGGGGACAATGAGCAGTTCTTC. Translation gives CASSLGPGLAGDNEQFF.